A single sample gave rise to the 30 T cell receptor beta chains below, sequenced in a study of cytomegalovirus exposure and HLA in healthy donors. Vbeta (60) and Jbeta (13) primers were used in the PCR. Some clones are missing from TCRdb's copy, which holds only in-frame ones; the method was immunoSEQ multiplex PCR. The data show some 150,000 clones, more than 75% seen once. The sample was PBMCs. The receptors stem from a male donor in good health and CMV-seronegative.

J is TRBJ2-7 and V is TRBV27, with TRBD1 matching over 7 bases. The germline V gene encodes CDR1 MNHEY and CDR2 SMNVEV (reference sequence). V shed 4 bases and J 1 base; nucleotides not matched to a gene: 7. The CDR3 consists of 15 residues. CDR3: CASSSWAGGSYEQYF. DNA of the CDR3: TGTGCCAGCAGTTCTTGGGCAGGGGGTTCCTACGAGCAGTACTTC.

This rearrangement joins TRBV7-2 to TRBJ2-5, with TRBD2 identical over 7 bases. The germline CDR1 and CDR2 sequences are SGHTA and FQGNSA. The CDR3 is made up of 15 amino acids. Trimming at V came to 5 bases and at J to 5 bases, leaving 11 bases not matched to a gene. The CDR3 DNA reads TGTGCCAGCAGCCAACCGGGACTAAGAACGGAGACCCAGTACTTC. It is translated as CASSQPGLRTETQYF.

The chain recombines TRBV2 with TRBJ1-2; D is undetermined. Per germline, CDR1 SNHLY and CDR2 FYNNEI. The CDR3 spans 13 residues. Trimming removed 7 bases from V and 3 bases from J, with 12 bases in between. This CDR3 is CASTLLRDYGYTF. The CDR3 DNA is TGTGCCAGCACTCTTCTCCGGGACTATGGCTACACCTTC. The full variable domain, completed using reference TRBV2 and TRBJ1-2, is EPEVTQTPSHQVTQMGQEVILRCVPISNHLYFYWYRQILGQKVEFLVSFYNNEISEKSEIFDDQFSVERPDGSNFTLKIRSTKLEDSAMYFCASTLLRDYGYTFGSGTRLTVV.

This chain uses TRBV5-8 with TRBJ2-5, with 8 bases identical to TRBD1. The V gene end was trimmed by 6 bases and the J gene end by 7 bases; junction bases not matched to a gene: 8. Per the germline V gene, CDR1 is SGHTS and CDR2 is YDEGEE. The CDR3 is 13 residues long. The CDR3 DNA reads TGTGCCAGCAATCAGGGGGCAGGGGGGACCCAGTACTTC. It codes for CASNQGAGGTQYF.

This clone was counted only a few times. The chain links TRBV6-5 to TRBJ2-3; 10 bases align to TRBD2. V lost 5 bases and J lost 1; bases outside the gene matches: 3. The CDR3 extends over 15 amino acids. Germline V lookup: CDR1 MNHEY, CDR2 SVGAGI. The DNA of the CDR3 is TGTGCCAGCAGTAGGACTAGCGGTCGCACAGATACGCAGTATTTT. Its translation is CASSRTSGRTDTQYF.

This clone was seen a single time. The chain combines TRBV2 with TRBJ1-5; D is ambiguous. Deletions cut 4 bases from V and 0 bases from J, with 10 bases between. Looked up from germline, CDR1 is SNHLY and CDR2 is FYNNEI. The CDR3 has 15 amino acids. CDR3 residues: CASSVEGSSNQPQHF. The CDR3 DNA is TGTGCCAGCAGTGTAGAGGGTTCTAGCAATCAGCCCCAGCATTTT.

This sequence joins TRBV5-1 and TRBJ1-5, with D hard to call. The length of the CDR3 is 13 residues. Germline CDR1 SGHRS, CDR2 YFSETQ. With 0 bases removed from V and 4 bases from J, the gap between germline ends came to 5 bases. CDR3 coding DNA: TGCGCCAGCAGCTTGGCCACAAATCAGCCCCAGCATTTT. Encoded protein: CASSLATNQPQHF. The full variable domain, with the rest looked up from reference TRBV5-1 and TRBJ1-5, is KAGVTQTPRYLIKTRGQQVTLSCSPISGHRSVSWYQQTPGQGLQFLFEYFSETQRNKGNFPGRFSGRQFSNSRSEMNVSTLELGDSALYLCASSLATNQPQHFGDGTRLSIL.

The chain uses TRBV6-5 and TRBJ2-1; 10 nucleotides agree with TRBD1. From germline, CDR1 is MNHEY and CDR2 SVGAGI. Unmatched junction bases numbered 5, after V lost 6 bases and J lost 3 bases. This CDR3 is built from 15 residues. The DNA of the CDR3 is TGTGCCAGCAGAATCCGGGACAGGGGCTACAATGAGCAGTTCTTC. This sequence encodes CASRIRDRGYNEQFF.

This clone was counted between two and nine times. The chain recombines TRBV4-2 with TRBJ1-6, with TRBD1 matching over 7 bases. Looked up from germline, CDR1 is LGHNA and CDR2 is YNFKEQ. This CDR3 region has 14 residues. V lost 3 bases, J lost 8 bases, and 4 bases stayed unmatched. CDR3 amino acids: CASSQTDRDSPLHF. The DNA of the CDR3 is TGTGCCAGCAGCCAGACTGACAGGGATTCACCCCTCCACTTT.

This clone was found a few times. The J gene is TRBJ2-5, the V gene TRBV6-4; D ambiguous. The germline gives CDR1 MRHNA, CDR2 SNTAGT. V was trimmed by 2 bases and J by 3 bases, leaving 4 bases between them. The CDR3 totals 12 residues. The CDR3 DNA is TGTGCCAGCAGTGACGAGGAAGAGACCCAGTACTTC. Translating gives CASSDEEETQYF.

The chain uses TRBV18 and TRBJ1-4; D not certain. From germline, CDR1 is KGHSH and CDR2 LQKENI. The CDR3 covers 11 residues. Trimming removed 6 bases from V and 8 bases from J, with 7 bases in between. This CDR3 is CASSSSEKLFF. As DNA, the CDR3 is TGTGCCAGCTCTTCATCCGAAAAACTGTTTTTT.

The gene calls are TRBV15 and TRBJ1-4; maybe TRBD1 (5 bases). V lost 2 bases, J lost 7 bases, and 17 bases lay in between. CDR3 length equals 16 residues. Germline CDR1 LNHNV, CDR2 YYDKDF (reference sequence). This chain's CDR3 is CATSRSRGGDGEKLFF. CDR3 in DNA: TGTGCCACCAGCAGATCCCGGGGGGGGGATGGTGAAAAACTGTTTTTT. The whole variable domain, filled in from reference TRBV15 and TRBJ1-4, reads DAMVIQNPRYQVTQFGKPVTLSCSQTLNHNVMYWYQQKSSQAPKLLFHYYDKDFNNEADTPDNFQSRRPNTSFCFLDIRSPGLGDTAMYLCATSRSRGGDGEKLFFGSGTQLSVL.

V is TRBV28 and J is TRBJ1-1; D is perhaps TRBD1 (5 bases). The CDR3 has 11 amino acids. V gave up 8 bases and J gave up 10 bases, with 14 bases separating them. CDR1 and CDR2 (germline): MDHEN, SYDVKM. CDR3 DNA: TGTGCCAGCGGCCAGCTCGGGGGAGCTTTCTTT. It yields the protein CASGQLGGAFF.

The chain combines TRBV2 with TRBJ1-1; a possible D gene is TRBD1 (5 bases). The germline V and J ends were trimmed by 10 bases and 7 bases, with 19 bases remaining between them. The CDR3 consists of 13 residues. Germline V CDR1 and CDR2: SNHLY, FYNNEI. The CDR3 is CATNPTALGEAFF. For the CDR3, the DNA is TGTGCCACCAACCCGACAGCCCTGGGTGAAGCTTTCTTT.

The CDR3 protein is CASSQARGQPQHF. The CDR3 DNA reads as TGCGCCAGCAGCCAAGCCCGGGGTCAGCCCCAGCATTTT. The V gene is TRBV4-3, the J gene TRBJ1-5; the D is unclear. V gave up 1 base and J gave up 6 bases, with 7 bases separating them. This CDR3 region has 13 residues. CDR1 LGHNA and CDR2 YSLEER come from the germline V gene.

The chain employs TRBV4-3 and TRBJ2-4, with a possible D match to TRBD1 (6 bases). V was clipped by 2 bases and J by 5 bases, with 13 bases between them. The CDR3 contains 15 residues. CDR1 LGHNA and CDR2 YSLEER come from the germline V gene. The CDR3: CASSQMPGAENIQYF. The CDR3 region has the DNA TGCGCCAGCAGCCAAATGCCAGGGGCGGAAAACATTCAGTACTTC.

This chain uses TRBV7-2 with TRBJ2-5; unclear D gene. Germline CDR1 and CDR2: SGHTA and FQGNSA. This CDR3 contains 14 residues. V was pared by 1 base and J by 5 bases, with 11 bases between. CDR3 sequence reads: CASSLVSASETQYF. DNA for the CDR3: TGTGCCAGCAGCTTAGTATCCGCGTCGGAGACCCAGTACTTC.

The chain has TRBV28 and TRBJ1-4; the match to TRBD1 covers 7 bases. The CDR3 runs to 14 residues. Germline CDR1 MDHEN, CDR2 SYDVKM. The junction had 9 bases not matched to a gene; V was cut back by 6 bases and J by 8 bases. CDR3 DNA sequence: TGTGCCAGCAGCTCAGGGGGTAGCAAAGAAAAACTGTTTTTT. This encodes CASSSGGSKEKLFF. Drawing the rest from reference TRBV28 and TRBJ1-4, the complete variable domain is DVKVTQSSRYLVKRTGEKVFLECVQDMDHENMFWYRQDPGLGLRLIYFSYDVKMKEKGDIPEGYSVSREKKERFSLILESASTNQTSMYLCASSSGGSKEKLFFGSGTQLSVL.

The J gene is TRBJ2-6, the V gene TRBV7-2; a weak D match, TRBD1 (6 bases). V was cut by 6 bases and J by 2 bases, with 11 bases left in between. The CDR3 spans 15 residues. Germline CDR1 SGHTA, CDR2 FQGNSA. The chain's CDR3 is CASSRQVAGANVLTF. The CDR3 DNA reads as TGTGCCAGCAGTCGACAGGTAGCTGGGGCCAACGTCCTGACTTTC.

V is TRBV5-4 and J is TRBJ2-6, with a weak D call TRBD2 (6 bases). Trimming shortened V by 4 bases and J by 2 bases, and 13 bases separated the two germline ends. CDR1 SGHNT and CDR2 YYREEE come from the germline V gene (reference sequence). The CDR3 runs to 16 residues. CDR3 region: CASSAPGATGANVLTF. The CDR3 nucleotides read TGTGCCAGCAGCGCCCCGGGAGCAACTGGGGCCAACGTCCTGACTTTC.

The chain carries TRBV5-4 and TRBJ1-4; D is uncertain. V was pared by 0 bases and J by 0 bases, with 9 bases between. This CDR3 is built from 16 residues. The germline gives CDR1 SGHNT, CDR2 YYREEE (reference sequence). The CDR3 spells CASSLGVSTTNEKLFF. CDR3 coding DNA: TGTGCCAGCAGCTTGGGAGTCTCAACAACTAATGAAAAACTGTTTTTT.

The rearrangement joins TRBV30 to TRBJ2-7, with D possibly being TRBD1 (6 bases). V lost 5 bases and J 1 base, leaving 6 bases between the germline ends. This CDR3 is built from 11 residues. Germline loops: CDR1 GTSNPN, CDR2 SVGIG (reference sequence). In DNA form, the CDR3 reads TGTGCCTGGGGACAGTCCTACGAGCAGTACTTC. It codes for CAWGQSYEQYF.

This clone was observed a single time. V and J are TRBV9 and TRBJ1-2; D is unresolved. Germline CDR1 reads SGDLS; CDR2 reads YYNGEE. Trimming pared 4 bases from V and 1 base from J, leaving 17 bases between. The CDR3 length is 16 residues. The CDR3 spells CASSSSPRRSNYGYTF. The CDR3 nucleotides read TGTGCCAGCAGCTCCAGCCCCCGGCGGAGTAACTATGGCTACACCTTC.

The chain combines TRBV15 with TRBJ1-2, with TRBD1 matching 8 bases. CDR1 and CDR2 (germline): LNHNV, YYDKDF (reference sequence). V was pared by 1 base and J by 7 bases, with 8 bases of the junction left unmatched. The CDR3 sequence is 15 residues long. The CDR3 region has the DNA TGTGCCACCAGCAGAGTGACGGCAGGGGGCGGTGGCTACACCTTC. This gives the protein CATSRVTAGGGGYTF.

The chain uses TRBV19 and TRBJ2-1; D may be TRBD1 (5 bases). The CDR3 has 15 amino acids. The ends were cut back, 3 bases at V and 0 bases at J, with 9 bases in the middle. Germline V gives CDR1 LNHDA, CDR2 SQIVND (reference sequence). The CDR3 sequence is CASSIRAGSYNEQFF. The CDR3 DNA sequence: TGTGCCAGTAGTATCAGGGCTGGCTCCTACAATGAGCAGTTCTTC.

The J gene is TRBJ2-2, the V gene TRBV10-3, with 7 bases matching TRBD1. The CDR3 runs to 14 residues. The germline V gene has CDR1 ENHRY and CDR2 SYGVKD. With 6 bases clipped from V and 7 bases from J, the junction kept 8 bases outside the gene matches. CDR3 amino acids: CAISSTGKGGELFF. In nucleotides, the CDR3 is TGTGCCATCAGCTCGACAGGGAAAGGCGGGGAGCTGTTTTTT.

This clone was recorded a few times. The chain uses TRBV5-1 and TRBJ2-3, with 10 bases lining up with TRBD2. The CDR3 covers 15 residues. CDR1 SGHRS and CDR2 YFSETQ come from the germline V gene. V gave up 1 base and J gave up 5 bases; unmatched junction bases: 4. CDR3 protein: CASSLLAGVQDTQYF. The CDR3 DNA follows: TGCGCCAGCAGCTTGCTAGCGGGGGTACAAGATACGCAGTATTTT.

This rearrangement joins TRBV4-1 to TRBJ2-5; 11 bases line up with TRBD1. The CDR3 extends over 19 amino acids. The germline gives CDR1 MGHRA, CDR2 YSYEKL. V trimming: 3 bases; J trimming: 5 bases; junction bases outside the gene matches: 17. In nucleotides, the CDR3 is TGCGCCAGCAGCCAGATAAAATACGGGGAGGACAGGGGGCAGGAGACCCAGTACTTC. It is translated as CASSQIKYGEDRGQETQYF.

This clone showed up just a few times. The chain recombines TRBV28 with TRBJ2-7; D gene ambiguous. The V end was cut by 5 bases, the J end by 4 bases, with 12 bases between. Germline loops: CDR1 MDHEN, CDR2 SYDVKM. The CDR3 has 13 amino acids. CDR3 in amino acids: CASSLLLVYEQYF. CDR3 nucleotides: TGTGCCAGCAGTCTCCTTTTAGTATACGAGCAGTACTTC.

This chain uses TRBV6-1 with TRBJ2-7, with 7 positions matching TRBD2. V lost 7 bases and J lost 0; bases outside the gene matches: 6. CDR1 is MNHNS and CDR2 is SASEGT in the germline V gene. CDR3 length: 14 amino acids. The CDR3 loop reads CASMAGVNSYEQYF. The CDR3 region has the DNA TGTGCCAGCATGGCGGGGGTGAACTCCTACGAGCAGTACTTC.